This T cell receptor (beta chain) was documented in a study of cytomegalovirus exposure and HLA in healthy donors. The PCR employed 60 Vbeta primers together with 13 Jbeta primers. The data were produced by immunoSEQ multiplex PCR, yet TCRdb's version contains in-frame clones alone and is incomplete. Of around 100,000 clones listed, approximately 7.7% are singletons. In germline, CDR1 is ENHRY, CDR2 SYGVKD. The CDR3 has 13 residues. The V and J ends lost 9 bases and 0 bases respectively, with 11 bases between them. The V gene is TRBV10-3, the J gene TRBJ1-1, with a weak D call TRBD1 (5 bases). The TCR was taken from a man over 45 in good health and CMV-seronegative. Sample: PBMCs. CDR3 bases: TGTGCCATAGAGGACACCCTGAACACTGAAGCTTTCTTT. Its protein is CAIEDTLNTEAFF.